This T cell receptor beta chain was sequenced in a study of metastatic and nonmetastatic thyroid tumors. Study summary: The comparison covered peripheral blood and tumor or nodule tissue in malignant and benign thyroid patients.

This clone was observed a handful of times. Its antigen remains unknown. Germline is not matched at one junction end, which may reflect a read error. Study-wide points: In blood and tumor, TCR beta diversity was reportedly significantly higher in malignant thyroid tumors than in benign nodules.

Authors' processing steps: Clinicopathological groups differed in CDR3, with these differences serving to build a distant-metastasis classifier for papillary thyroid cancer. TCRdb ran MiXCR on the PCR reads. For this entry, the V and J calls and clone size follow TCRdb and not the study's own pipeline. This table holds roughly 89,000 clones, around 13% found once. Treatment of any kind had been given to no patient before thyroid surgery. The CDR3 is 15 amino acids. Per germline, CDR1 MNHEY and CDR2 SVGEGT. The sample consisted of tumor tissue. The TCR comes from a female donor with papillary thyroid cancer or a benign thyroid nodule (not recorded which). Some clones in this sample may be carry-over from other donors' samples. The chain employs TRBV6-2 or TRBV6-3 and TRBJ1-2; a weak D match, TRBD1 (6 bases). The CDR3 DNA reads as TGTGCCAGCAACGACCGGACAGTAGGCATCTATTGCTACACCTTC. Residues: CASNDRTVGIYCYTF.